Presented here are 8 T cell receptor beta chains from one specimen sequenced in a study of T cells in localized non-small cell lung cancer. Assay: immunoSEQ multiplex PCR; the TCRdb copy retains only in-frame clones and omits some. The data hold 100,000 to 150,000 clones, with about 89% observed a single time. The starting material was peripheral blood, obtained before any cancer treatment. These receptors were taken from a female donor of 60 years or more with stage I lung adenocarcinoma.

V and J are TRBV5-1 and TRBJ2-5; 8 bases fit TRBD2. The CDR3 length is 16 residues. CDR1 and CDR2 (germline): SGHRS, YFSETQ. Germline trimming cut 1 base from V and 1 base from J; bases unmatched to any gene: 6. CDR3 nucleotide sequence: TGCGCCAGCAGCTTGCAGTCGGGAGGGTCCCAAGAGACCCAGTACTTC. Encoded protein: CASSLQSGGSQETQYF.

The chain carries TRBV7-2 and TRBJ2-2, with 13 bases fitting TRBD2. CDR3 length equals 16 residues. CDR1 and CDR2 (germline): SGHTA, FQGNSA. Trimming at V came to 3 bases and at J to 5 bases, leaving 3 bases not matched to a gene. For the CDR3, the DNA is TGTGCCAGCAGCTTGGGGGGACTAGCGGGAACCGGGGAGCTGTTTTTT. Amino acid sequence: CASSLGGLAGTGELFF.

The V call is TRBV5-1, the J call TRBJ2-1; TRBD2 aligns across 13 bases. CDR1 is SGHRS and CDR2 is YFSETQ in the germline V gene. The CDR3 has 18 residues. V shed 4 bases and J 4 bases; nucleotides not matched to a gene: 11. The CDR3 here is CASSLLTSGRGVYNEQFF. CDR3 in DNA: TGCGCCAGCAGCCTACTAACTAGCGGGAGGGGAGTGTACAATGAGCAGTTCTTC.

The chain recombines TRBV28 with TRBJ2-5, with 8 bases identical to TRBD2. The V and J ends lost 8 bases and 4 bases, in that order; junction bases with no gene match: 9. The CDR3 sequence is 14 residues long. The germline gives CDR1 MDHEN, CDR2 SYDVKM. Here the CDR3 DNA reads TGTGCCAGCGGCCCTAGCGGGCGTCGAGAGACCCAGTACTTC. This encodes CASGPSGRRETQYF.

Concerning this clone itself: This sample includes further DNA sequences coding for the same CDR3. This chain uses TRBV5-1 with TRBJ2-3, with a possible D match to TRBD2 (6 bases). Germline assignment: CDR1 SGHRS and CDR2 YFSETQ. The ends were cut back, 0 bases at V and 4 bases at J, with 12 bases in the middle. CDR3 length equals 15 residues. The CDR3 here is CASSLAGTGADTQYF. The CDR3 DNA sequence: TGCGCCAGCAGCTTGGCCGGGACGGGGGCAGATACGCAGTATTTT.

The chain links TRBV7-8 to TRBJ2-7; D gene ambiguous. CDR3 length: 14 amino acids. Germline V CDR1 and CDR2: SGHVS, FQNEAQ. V lost 5 bases, J lost 7 bases, and 18 bases lay in between. The CDR3 spells CASSPRPGLGEQYF. For the CDR3, the DNA is TGTGCCAGCAGCCCTCGACCGGGCTTGGGAGAGCAGTACTTC.

This chain joins TRBV2 and TRBJ2-5; 8 bases agree with TRBD1. There are 13 residues in the CDR3. Germline V gene data show CDR1 as SNHLY and CDR2 as FYNNEI. V trimming: 6 bases; J trimming: 2 bases; junction bases outside the gene matches: 2. The CDR3 nucleotides read TGTGCCAGCAGCCGACAGGGGCAAGAGACCCAGTACTTC. This gives the protein CASSRQGQETQYF.

The V call is TRBV10-3, the J call TRBJ1-4, with 7 bases lining up with TRBD1. Germline CDR1 is ENHRY and CDR2 is SYGVKD. The CDR3 is 15 amino acids. V lost 6 bases and J lost 7; bases outside the gene matches: 11. In DNA form, the CDR3 reads TGTGCCATCAGGGAAACAGGGGCCAAGGGTGAAAAACTGTTTTTT. It encodes CAIRETGAKGEKLFF.